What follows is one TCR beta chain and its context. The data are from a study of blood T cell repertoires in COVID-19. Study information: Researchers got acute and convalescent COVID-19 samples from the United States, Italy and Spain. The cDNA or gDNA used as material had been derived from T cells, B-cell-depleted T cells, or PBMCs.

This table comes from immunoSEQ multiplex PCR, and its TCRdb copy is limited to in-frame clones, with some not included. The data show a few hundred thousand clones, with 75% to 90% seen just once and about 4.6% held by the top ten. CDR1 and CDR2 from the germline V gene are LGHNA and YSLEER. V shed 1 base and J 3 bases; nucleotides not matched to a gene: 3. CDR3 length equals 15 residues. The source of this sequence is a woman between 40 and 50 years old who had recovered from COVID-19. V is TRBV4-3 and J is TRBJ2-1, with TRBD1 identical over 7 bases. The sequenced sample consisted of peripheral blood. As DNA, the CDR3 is TGCGCCAGCAGCCAAGGGGACAGATACTACAATGAGCAGTTCTTC. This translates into CASSQGDRYYNEQFF.